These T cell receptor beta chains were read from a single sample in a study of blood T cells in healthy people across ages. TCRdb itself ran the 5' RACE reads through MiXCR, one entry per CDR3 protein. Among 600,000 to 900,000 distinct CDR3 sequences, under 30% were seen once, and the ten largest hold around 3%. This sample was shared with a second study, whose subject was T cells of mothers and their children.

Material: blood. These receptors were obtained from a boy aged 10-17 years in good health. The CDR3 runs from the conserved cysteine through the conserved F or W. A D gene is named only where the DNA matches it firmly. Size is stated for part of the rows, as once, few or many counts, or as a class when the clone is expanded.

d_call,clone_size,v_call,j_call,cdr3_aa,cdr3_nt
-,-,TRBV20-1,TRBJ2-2,CSARQASGELFF,TGCAGTGCTAGGCAAGCTAGCGGGGAGCTGTTTTTT
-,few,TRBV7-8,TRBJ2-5,CATDHPRPGFGETQYF,TGTGCCACCGATCACCCCAGGCCGGGGTTCGGGGAGACCCAGTACTTC
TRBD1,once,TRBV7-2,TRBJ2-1,CASKTGAVNEQFF,TGTGCCAGCAAAACAGGGGCCGTAAATGAGCAGTTCTTC
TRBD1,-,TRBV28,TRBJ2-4,CASSPPGQGLDF,TGTGCCAGCAGTCCTCCGGGACAGGGTCTAGACTTC
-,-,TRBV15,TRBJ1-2,CATSRDLGANYGYTF,TGTGCCACCAGCAGAGATTTGGGGGCGAACTATGGCTACACCTTC
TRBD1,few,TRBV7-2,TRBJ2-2,CASRWDRGSTGELFF,TGTGCCAGCAGATGGGACAGGGGAAGCACCGGGGAGCTGTTTTTT
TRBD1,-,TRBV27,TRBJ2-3,CASSLGRGRSTDTQYF,TGTGCCAGCAGTTTGGGAAGGGGGCGGTCCACAGATACGCAGTATTTT
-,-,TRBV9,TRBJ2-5,CASSSWGGGEETQYF,TGTGCCAGCAGCTCCTGGGGAGGGGGCGAAGAGACCCAGTACTTC
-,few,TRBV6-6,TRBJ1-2,CASSYSRGFYYTF,TGTGCCAGCAGTTACAGCAGGGGTTTTTACTACACCTTC
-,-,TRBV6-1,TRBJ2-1,CASSEALQFF,TGTGCCAGCAGTGAAGCGCTTCAGTTCTTC
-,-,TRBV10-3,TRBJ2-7,CATLDKGGYEQYF,TGTGCCACCTTAGACAAGGGCGGCTACGAGCAGTACTTC
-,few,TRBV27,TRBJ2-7,CASSSLRGSYEQYF,TGTGCCAGCAGTTCCCTTAGGGGCTCCTACGAGCAGTACTTC
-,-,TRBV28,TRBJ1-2,CASSLFDSFYGYTF,TGTGCCAGCAGTTTATTTGACAGCTTCTATGGCTACACCTTC
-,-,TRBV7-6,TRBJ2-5,CASSPMGGLETQYF,TGTGCCAGCAGCCCAATGGGTGGGTTAGAGACCCAGTACTTC
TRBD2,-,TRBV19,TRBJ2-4,CASSNPSSGVYIQYF,TGTGCCAGTAGTAACCCGAGTAGCGGGGTTTACATTCAGTACTTC
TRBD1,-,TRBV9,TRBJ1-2,CASSVDGTVWNYGYTF,TGTGCCAGCAGCGTCGATGGGACAGTTTGGAACTATGGCTACACCTTC
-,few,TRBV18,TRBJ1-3,CASSPMSSGNTVYF,TGTGCCAGCTCACCGATGAGCTCTGGAAACACCGTATATTTT
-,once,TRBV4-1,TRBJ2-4,CASSQSREKYF,TGCGCCAGCAGCCAAAGCAGGGAGAAGTACTTC
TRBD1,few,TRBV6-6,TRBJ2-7,CASSGRQGSSYVQYF,TGTGCCAGCAGTGGCCGACAGGGGTCGTCCTACGTGCAGTACTTC
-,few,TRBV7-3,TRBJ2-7,CASSKSASAHEQYF,TGTGCCAGCAGCAAATCAGCGTCCGCGCACGAGCAGTACTTC
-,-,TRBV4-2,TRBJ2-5,CASSPLRAGLMETQYF,TGTGCCAGCAGCCCACTAAGGGCAGGGTTGATGGAGACCCAGTACTTC
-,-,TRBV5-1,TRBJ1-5,CASSSVGRGNQPQHF,TGCGCCAGCAGCTCGGTCGGACGGGGCAATCAGCCCCAGCATTTT
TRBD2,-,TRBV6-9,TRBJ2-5,CASSGGSGGAEETQYF,TGTGCCAGCAGTGGGGGTAGCGGGGGGGCAGAGGAGACCCAGTACTTC
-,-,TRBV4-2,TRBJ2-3,CASSSTSIPDTQYF,TGTGCCAGCAGCTCCACTAGCATCCCAGATACGCAGTATTTT
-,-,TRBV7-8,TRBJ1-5,CASSSLQGEKRQPQHF,TGTGCCAGCAGCTCGTTACAGGGTGAGAAGCGACAGCCCCAGCATTTT
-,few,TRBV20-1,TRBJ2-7,CSAPWAYEQYF,TGCAGTGCTCCCTGGGCCTACGAGCAGTACTTC
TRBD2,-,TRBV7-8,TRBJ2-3,CASSLVGGGEGLYF,TGTGCCAGCAGCTTAGTTGGGGGAGGGGAGGGTTTGTATTTT
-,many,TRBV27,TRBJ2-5,CASSPRPGGETQYF,TGTGCCAGCAGTCCCCGACCTGGCGGAGAGACCCAGTACTTC
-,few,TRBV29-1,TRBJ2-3,CSVPGVADTQYF,TGCAGCGTTCCAGGGGTGGCAGATACGCAGTATTTT
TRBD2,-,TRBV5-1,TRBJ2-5,CASSILAGNQETQYF,TGCGCCAGCAGCATACTAGCGGGGAACCAAGAGACCCAGTACTTC
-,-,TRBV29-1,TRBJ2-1,CSLRGGTGSVEQFF,TGCAGCCTACGGGGGGGGACAGGGAGTGTTGAGCAGTTCTTC
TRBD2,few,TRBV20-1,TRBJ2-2,CSAVAGGVNTGELFF,TGCAGTGCCGTAGCGGGGGGCGTGAACACCGGGGAGCTGTTTTTT
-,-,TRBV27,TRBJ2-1,CASKKGGNEQFF,TGCGCCAGCAAGAAGGGGGGGAATGAGCAGTTCTTC
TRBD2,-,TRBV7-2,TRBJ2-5,CASSDGGLKTQYF,TGTGCCAGCAGCGACGGGGGGTTAAAGACCCAGTACTTC
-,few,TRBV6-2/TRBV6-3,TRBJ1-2,CASSPSSNYGYTF,TGTGCCAGCAGCCCGAGTTCTAACTATGGCTACACCTTC
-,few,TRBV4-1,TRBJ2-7,CASSHPDRLHEQYF,TGCGCCAGCAGCCACCCGGACAGACTCCACGAGCAGTACTTC
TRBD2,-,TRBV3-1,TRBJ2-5,CASSQLTSGVGETQYF,TGTGCCAGCAGCCAGCTAACTAGCGGGGTAGGCGAGACCCAGTACTTC
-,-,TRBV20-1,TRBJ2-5,CSARYGTGDLGETQYF,TGCAGTGCTAGATACGGGACGGGGGACCTCGGGGAGACCCAGTACTTC
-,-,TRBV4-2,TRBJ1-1,CASSLKQVPNTEAFF,TGTGCCAGCAGCCTCAAACAGGTCCCGAACACTGAAGCTTTCTTT
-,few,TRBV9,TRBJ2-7,CASSPLSERHYEQYF,TGCGCCAGCAGCCCCCTGAGCGAGAGGCACTACGAGCAGTACTTC